The 8 T cell receptor beta chains below come from one sample, sequenced in a study of shared clonotypes between healthy human individuals. The method was immunoSEQ multiplex PCR; TCRdb's version includes in-frame clones alone and lacks a portion of them. Among approximately 740,000 clones, nearly 95% were seen once, and the ten largest hold approximately 25%. CD8 cells regarded as naive lacked CD45RO, were positively chosen for CCR7, and omitted terminally differentiated effector memory CD45RA+ cells. The sequenced material came from naive CD8+ T cells sorted from blood. Source of these receptors: a man aged 25-40 years in good health.

The chain has TRBV23-1 and TRBJ2-1; D is possibly TRBD2 (6 bases). TRBV23-1 is classed as an ORF, of uncertain function. This CDR3 is 17 amino acids long. V was shortened by 4 bases and J by 4 bases, with 20 bases between the two germline ends. The CDR3 nucleotides are TGCGCCAGCAGTCTTCCTCCGGCGGGATACAGATACAATGAGCAGTTCTTC. It yields the protein CASSLPPAGYRYNEQFF.

The gene calls are TRBV7-9 and TRBJ1-5, with unresolved D. V shed 5 bases and J shed 1 base, with 12 bases lying between them. CDR1 is SEHNR, CDR2 FQNEAQ, per germline (reference sequence). The length of the CDR3 is 15 residues. The CDR3 DNA is TGTGCCAGCAGCCCAGACACGCTAAGCAATCAGCCCCAGCATTTT. Amino acids: CASSPDTLSNQPQHF.

The chain couples TRBV19 to TRBJ2-2; TRBD2 matches 11 bases. Germline V gene sequence: CDR1 LNHDA, CDR2 SQIVND (reference sequence). CDR3 length: 16 residues. The trim removed 4 bases at V and 4 bases at J, leaving 5 bases unmatched. In nucleotides, the CDR3 is TGTGCCAGTAGTACCTCTAGCGGGAGGACCACCGGGGAGCTGTTTTTT. As protein: CASSTSSGRTTGELFF.

The V gene is TRBV11-2, the J gene TRBJ1-1, with D maybe TRBD1 (5 bases). The germline gives CDR1 SGHAT, CDR2 FQNNGV. CDR3 length equals 12 residues. The ends were cut back, 3 bases at V and 5 bases at J, with 7 bases in the middle. CDR3 protein: CASSFPGTEAFF. In DNA form, the CDR3 reads TGTGCCAGCAGCTTCCCAGGGACTGAAGCTTTCTTT. The complete variable domain, with remaining parts taken from reference TRBV11-2 and TRBJ1-1, reads EAGVAQSPRYKIIEKRQSVAFWCNPISGHATLYWYQQILGQGPKLLIQFQNNGVVDDSQLPKDRFSAERLKGVDSTLKIQPAKLEDSAVYLCASSFPGTEAFFGQGTRLTVV.

The rearrangement joins TRBV28 to TRBJ2-2; a weak D match, TRBD1 (5 bases). The CDR3 runs to 14 residues. Germline V gene data show CDR1 as MDHEN and CDR2 as SYDVKM. Trimming removed 8 bases at V and 2 bases at J, with 12 bases between. The CDR3, as DNA: TGTGCCAGCTCTGGGGCCTACAACACCGGGGAGCTGTTTTTT. Translating it yields CASSGAYNTGELFF.

This clone was observed once. The CDR3 spells CASSSTRWAYNEQFF. CDR3 nucleotide sequence: TGTGCCAGCAGCTCGACCCGGTGGGCGTACAATGAGCAGTTCTTC. The chain employs TRBV11-2 and TRBJ2-1; D uncertain. The CDR3 has 15 amino acids. CDR1 is SGHAT, CDR2 FQNNGV, per germline. V was trimmed by 4 bases and J by 4 bases, leaving 14 bases between them.

V usage is TRBV29-1 and J usage is TRBJ2-7; 8 bases line up with TRBD1. Germline V gene sequence: CDR1 SQVTM, CDR2 ANQGSEA. The V and J ends lost 7 bases and 2 bases, in that order; junction bases with no gene match: 7. The CDR3 has 13 amino acids. The DNA of the CDR3 is TGCAGCGCTGGGACAGGCGATACCTACGAGCAGTACTTC. Protein product: CSAGTGDTYEQYF.

V and J are TRBV27 and TRBJ2-3; 10 bases are a match to TRBD1. The CDR3 contains 16 residues. Germline trimming cut 3 bases from V and 3 bases from J; bases unmatched to any gene: 6. Per germline, CDR1 MNHEY and CDR2 SMNVEV (reference sequence). Here the CDR3 reads CASSFRTGGMTDTQYF. The DNA for the CDR3 is TGTGCCAGCAGTTTCCGGACAGGGGGTATGACAGATACGCAGTATTTT.